A selection of T cell receptor beta chains follows, all from one sample in a study of spatial heterogeneity in lung cancer. TCRdb recomputed calls from the 5' RACE reads with MiXCR, one row per CDR3 protein. Among 4,200 or so distinct CDR3 sequences listed, 8.5% to 9% were seen once. The starting material was normal lung tissue next to the tumor, obtained at surgery. All receptors derive from a female donor with early-stage non-small cell lung cancer. The CDR3 runs from the conserved cysteine through the conserved F or W. Fields, in order: D gene, V gene, J gene, clone size, CDR3 protein, CDR3 DNA. D genes are given only for firm matches. Clone size is shown for a subset of rows, as once, few, many or a class of expanded clone.

D gene: TRBD2
V gene: TRBV19
J gene: TRBJ2-3
clone size: medium-sized
CDR3 protein: CASSHHTSGGADTQYF
CDR3 DNA: TGTGCCAGTAGTCATCACACTAGCGGGGGCGCAGATACGCAGTATTTT

D gene: -
V gene: TRBV7-2
J gene: TRBJ1-1
clone size: medium-sized
CDR3 protein: CASSLGWQGRTEAFF
CDR3 DNA: TGTGCCAGCAGCTTAGGATGGCAGGGAAGAACTGAAGCTTTCTTT

D gene: TRBD2
V gene: TRBV12-3/TRBV12-4
J gene: TRBJ2-5
clone size: few
CDR3 protein: CASGLAETQYF
CDR3 DNA: TGTGCCAGCGGACTAGCAGAGACCCAGTACTTC

D gene: -
V gene: TRBV2
J gene: TRBJ2-1
clone size: few
CDR3 protein: CASRASTSSYNEQFF
CDR3 DNA: TGTGCCAGCAGGGCGTCGACCAGCTCCTACAATGAGCAGTTCTTC

D gene: -
V gene: TRBV11-3
J gene: TRBJ2-1
clone size: many
CDR3 protein: CASSWGEKQFF
CDR3 DNA: TGTGCCAGCAGCTGGGGGGAGAAGCAGTTCTTC

D gene: -
V gene: TRBV10-3
J gene: TRBJ2-7
clone size: medium-sized
CDR3 protein: CAISQHGGLSYEQYF
CDR3 DNA: TGTGCCATCAGTCAACACGGGGGGCTCTCCTACGAGCAGTACTTC

D gene: -
V gene: TRBV7-3
J gene: TRBJ2-1
clone size: medium-sized
CDR3 protein: CASSNPSGSSYNEQFF
CDR3 DNA: TGTGCCAGCAGCAACCCCAGCGGAAGCTCTTACAATGAGCAGTTCTTC

D gene: TRBD2
V gene: TRBV5-1
J gene: TRBJ2-7
clone size: medium-sized
CDR3 protein: CASSLATGTRNEQYF
CDR3 DNA: TGCGCCAGCAGCTTGGCGACCGGGACTAGGAACGAGCAGTACTTC

D gene: -
V gene: TRBV19
J gene: TRBJ1-5
clone size: medium-sized
CDR3 protein: CASSGRELNQPQHF
CDR3 DNA: TGTGCCAGTAGTGGCCGGGAGCTCAATCAGCCCCAGCATTTT

D gene: TRBD1
V gene: TRBV10-3
J gene: TRBJ2-6
clone size: many
CDR3 protein: CAISPGQGAGGANVLTF
CDR3 DNA: TGTGCCATCAGCCCGGGACAGGGGGCTGGTGGGGCCAACGTCCTGACTTTC

D gene: TRBD1
V gene: TRBV6-6
J gene: TRBJ2-7
clone size: medium-sized
CDR3 protein: CASSASGGAYEQYF
CDR3 DNA: TGTGCCAGCAGTGCGTCAGGGGGCGCGTACGAGCAGTACTTC

D gene: TRBD2
V gene: TRBV18
J gene: TRBJ2-2
clone size: few
CDR3 protein: CASSPRRTSGGTGELFF
CDR3 DNA: TGTGCCAGCTCACCCCGCCGGACTAGCGGCGGCACCGGGGAGCTGTTTTTT

D gene: TRBD2
V gene: TRBV5-1
J gene: TRBJ2-1
clone size: many
CDR3 protein: CASSLVASGGHNEQFF
CDR3 DNA: TGCGCCAGCAGCTTGGTGGCTAGCGGGGGTCACAATGAGCAGTTCTTC

D gene: TRBD1
V gene: TRBV27
J gene: TRBJ2-1
clone size: medium-sized
CDR3 protein: CASSFGDRGRNEQFF
CDR3 DNA: TGTGCCAGCAGTTTCGGGGACAGGGGGCGAAATGAGCAGTTCTTC

D gene: -
V gene: TRBV29-1
J gene: TRBJ2-2
clone size: medium-sized
CDR3 protein: CSVKRDGELFF
CDR3 DNA: TGCAGCGTGAAGAGGGACGGGGAGCTGTTTTTT

D gene: TRBD2
V gene: TRBV3-1
J gene: TRBJ2-7
clone size: medium-sized
CDR3 protein: CASSQGRGSYEQYF
CDR3 DNA: TGTGCCAGCAGCCAAGGGCGGGGGAGCTACGAGCAGTACTTC

D gene: TRBD2
V gene: TRBV10-1
J gene: TRBJ2-3
clone size: many
CDR3 protein: CASSFDGTSSDTQYF
CDR3 DNA: TGCGCCAGCAGTTTCGACGGGACTAGCTCAGATACGCAGTATTTT

D gene: -
V gene: TRBV7-3
J gene: TRBJ1-1
clone size: medium-sized
CDR3 protein: CASSSVGGSTEAFF
CDR3 DNA: TGTGCCAGCAGCTCCGTCGGGGGAAGCACTGAAGCTTTCTTT

D gene: -
V gene: TRBV30
J gene: TRBJ2-5
clone size: many
CDR3 protein: CAWSVTLTRTQYF
CDR3 DNA: TGTGCCTGGAGTGTAACGCTAACCAGGACCCAGTACTTC

D gene: -
V gene: TRBV25-1
J gene: TRBJ1-1
clone size: medium-sized
CDR3 protein: CASSPGTEAFF
CDR3 DNA: TGTGCCAGCAGCCCCGGGACAGAAGCTTTCTTT

D gene: -
V gene: TRBV5-8
J gene: TRBJ1-2
clone size: few
CDR3 protein: CASSPLNSYGYTF
CDR3 DNA: TGTGCCAGCAGCCCGTTGAACAGCTATGGCTACACCTTC

D gene: -
V gene: TRBV6-2/TRBV6-3
J gene: TRBJ1-3
clone size: many
CDR3 protein: CASSYSWGEAGNTIYF
CDR3 DNA: TGTGCCAGCAGTTACTCGTGGGGTGAAGCTGGAAACACCATATATTTT

D gene: TRBD2
V gene: TRBV4-3
J gene: TRBJ2-7
clone size: medium-sized
CDR3 protein: CASSRTSGSYSYEQYF
CDR3 DNA: TGCGCCAGCAGCCGGACTAGCGGGAGTTATTCCTACGAGCAGTACTTC

D gene: -
V gene: TRBV6-5
J gene: TRBJ2-1
clone size: -
CDR3 protein: CASRARHAVYNEQFF
CDR3 DNA: TGTGCCAGCAGAGCCCGTCATGCGGTCTACAATGAGCAGTTCTTC